Each of the 13 T cell receptor beta chains below was sequenced from the same sample in a study of memory CD4+ T cells and cytomegalovirus serostatus. TCRdb keeps only in-frame clones here, not all; method: immunoSEQ multiplex PCR. The table records tens of thousands of clones, more than 70% of them present only once. The sort gate was single viable CD3+CD4+CD8-CD45RO+ cells for memory CD4+ T cells. Sequencing was performed on memory CD4+ T cells from blood. These receptors all stem from an adult in good health and CMV-seropositive.

The rearrangement joins TRBV27 to TRBJ1-5; no definite D call. The V gene's germline CDR1 is MNHEY and CDR2 SMNVEV (reference sequence). V shed 7 bases and J shed 7 bases, with 8 bases lying between them. CDR3 size: 11 residues. The CDR3 sequence is CASIKEQPQHF. CDR3 coding DNA: TGTGCCAGCATCAAGGAACAGCCCCAGCATTTT.

The chain carries TRBV2 and TRBJ2-7; D is undetermined. The V end was cut by 4 bases, the J end by 6 bases, with 13 bases between. In germline, CDR1 is SNHLY, CDR2 FYNNEI. This CDR3 spans 13 amino acids. CDR3 sequence (DNA): TGTGCCAGCAGTGCGGAGTCCCGTCTCGAGCAGTACTTC. This encodes CASSAESRLEQYF.

This clone was counted between two and nine times. The gene calls are TRBV18 and TRBJ1-4, with D maybe TRBD1 (5 bases). The V end was cut by 3 bases, the J end by 6 bases, with 11 bases between. Looked up from germline, CDR1 is KGHSH and CDR2 is LQKENI. The CDR3 consists of 14 residues. The CDR3 region is CASSPREDYEKLFF. As DNA, the CDR3 is TGTGCCAGCTCACCCAGGGAGGATTATGAAAAACTGTTTTTT.

J is TRBJ1-6 and V is TRBV27; TRBD1 agrees at 7 bases. CDR3 length: 14 residues. V lost 4 bases to trimming and J lost 6 bases; unmatched junction nucleotides: 3. Germline CDR1 reads MNHEY; CDR2 reads SMNVEV (reference sequence). CDR3 coding DNA: TGTGCCAGCAGTTGGGGGACAGTTAATTCACCCCTCCACTTT. It encodes CASSWGTVNSPLHF.

The gene calls are TRBV2 and TRBJ2-7; 15 positions match TRBD2. Germline V lookup: CDR1 SNHLY, CDR2 FYNNEI. The CDR3 totals 15 residues. The V gene end was trimmed by 4 bases and the J gene end by 2 bases; junction bases not matched to a gene: 0. The CDR3 loop is CASSGTSGGAYEQYF. In DNA form, the CDR3 reads TGTGCCAGCAGTGGGACTAGCGGGGGGGCCTACGAGCAGTACTTC.

The rearrangement links TRBV19 to TRBJ2-7, with D perhaps matching TRBD1 or TRBD2 (5 bases each). V lost 2 bases to trimming and J lost 0 bases, with 14 bases between them. Germline-derived CDR1 and CDR2 are LNHDA and SQIVND (reference sequence). CDR3 size: 16 residues. This CDR3 reads CASSIWPGTHSYEQYF. Written as DNA, the CDR3 is TGTGCCAGTAGTATATGGCCCGGGACCCACTCCTACGAGCAGTACTTC.

This clone was recorded a few times. V gene TRBV18 combines with J gene TRBJ2-7; D call uncertain. Germline V lookup: CDR1 KGHSH, CDR2 LQKENI. Trimming left V 1 base short and J 5 bases short, with 9 bases between. The CDR3 is made up of 13 amino acids. CDR3 nucleotides: TGTGCCAGCTCACCACGTTCCGGAGACGAGCAGTACTTC. Translated, it gives CASSPRSGDEQYF.

The chain combines TRBV28 with TRBJ1-1; D is undetermined. The CDR3 has 15 residues. Deletions cut 7 bases from V and 4 bases from J, with 19 bases between. Germline values: CDR1 MDHEN, CDR2 SYDVKM. DNA of the CDR3: TGTGCCAGCAATCCTTCGACACTTCGGTTCACTGAAGCTTTCTTT. This sequence encodes CASNPSTLRFTEAFF. Variable domain in full (rest from reference TRBV28 and TRBJ1-1): DVKVTQSSRYLVKRTGEKVFLECVQDMDHENMFWYRQDPGLGLRLIYFSYDVKMKEKGDIPEGYSVSREKKERFSLILESASTNQTSMYLCASNPSTLRFTEAFFGQGTRLTVV.

The chain combines TRBV7-6 with TRBJ2-1, with TRBD2 matching over 12 bases. Per germline, CDR1 SGHVS and CDR2 FNYEAQ. V gave up 5 bases and J gave up 3 bases; unmatched junction bases: 8. The CDR3 is 17 residues long. CDR3 sequence reads: CASSRGLAGTGYNEQFF. Written as DNA, the CDR3 is TGTGCCAGCAGCCGCGGACTAGCGGGAACCGGCTACAATGAGCAGTTCTTC.

The chain couples TRBV28 to TRBJ1-2; maybe TRBD1 (6 bases). Trimming removed 7 bases from V and 3 bases from J, with 18 bases in between. The germline CDR1 and CDR2 sequences are MDHEN and SYDVKM. The CDR3 extends over 15 amino acids. The CDR3 sequence is CASTSRTGGDYGYTF. The CDR3 DNA follows: TGTGCCAGCACCTCTCGCACCGGGGGCGACTATGGCTACACCTTC.

This chain links TRBV6-1 with TRBJ1-2; D is uncertain. Germline V CDR1 and CDR2: MNHNS, SASEGT. With 7 bases removed from V and 4 bases from J, the gap between germline ends came to 16 bases. This CDR3 has 14 residues. The CDR3 bases are TGTGCCAGCATAGGGCACATACTTAGCTATGGCTACACCTTC. It translates to CASIGHILSYGYTF.

J is TRBJ2-7 and V is TRBV7-2; 7 bases agree with TRBD1. This CDR3 is 14 amino acids long. V lost 2 bases, J lost 6 bases, and 7 bases stayed unmatched. Germline values: CDR1 SGHTA, CDR2 FQGNSA. The CDR3 DNA reads TGTGCCAGCAGCTTATCAGGGGGTTGGGGCGAGCAGTACTTC. This codes for CASSLSGGWGEQYF.

The chain uses TRBV2 and TRBJ2-1, with TRBD2 matching over 11 bases. CDR3 length: 16 residues. Germline lookup yields CDR1 SNHLY and CDR2 FYNNEI. The V gene end was trimmed by 5 bases and the J gene end by 8 bases; junction bases not matched to a gene: 11. This chain's CDR3 is CASSWTLAGGSYEQFF. The CDR3 DNA reads as TGTGCCAGCAGTTGGACGCTAGCGGGAGGATCCTATGAGCAGTTCTTC.